One sample yielded the 28 T cell receptor beta chains listed below, sequenced in a study of CD8 T cells in Susac syndrome. An input of about 0.45 to 1 ug of RNA was subjected to reverse transcription using random hexamers. TCRdb itself ran the immunoSEQ multiplex PCR reads through MiXCR, one entry per CDR3 protein. Of 180,000 or so distinct CDR3 sequences in the sample, around 94% were seen once. Sequencing was done on a sample of CD4+ T cells from PBMCs. The receptors were gathered from a human donor in good health.

The chain carries TRBV29-1 and TRBJ2-2, with 10 bases aligning to TRBD1. Germline assignment: CDR1 SQVTM and CDR2 ANQGSEA. The CDR3 loop spans 15 amino acids. Trimming removed 6 bases from V and 4 bases from J; junction bases left unmatched: 8. Here the CDR3 DNA reads TGCAGCGTACACGAGACAGGGGGCCTCACCGGGGAGCTGTTTTTT. This translates into CSVHETGGLTGELFF.

This chain uses TRBV5-1 with TRBJ2-7; TRBD1 matches at 7 bases. V lost 2 bases to trimming and J lost 2 bases; unmatched junction nucleotides: 7. The CDR3 totals 15 residues. CDR1 SGHRS and CDR2 YFSETQ come from the germline V gene. Here the CDR3 reads CASSLGTVSTYEQYF. As DNA, the CDR3 is TGCGCCAGCAGCTTAGGGACAGTAAGCACCTACGAGCAGTACTTC.

The rearrangement uses TRBV5-1 and TRBJ2-7, with TRBD1 matching over 8 bases. The CDR3 contains 15 residues. Trimming cost V 0 bases and J 7 bases; bases outside gene matches: 9. In germline, CDR1 is SGHRS, CDR2 YFSETQ. The CDR3 spells CASSLEDRVDREQYF. The CDR3 nucleotides read TGCGCCAGCAGCTTGGAGGACAGGGTGGATAGGGAGCAGTACTTC. Drawing the rest from reference TRBV5-1 and TRBJ2-7, the complete variable domain is KAGVTQTPRYLIKTRGQQVTLSCSPISGHRSVSWYQQTPGQGLQFLFEYFSETQRNKGNFPGRFSGRQFSNSRSEMNVSTLELGDSALYLCASSLEDRVDREQYFGPGTRLTVT.

The chain links TRBV15 to TRBJ2-7; unclear D gene. Germline V lookup: CDR1 LNHNV, CDR2 YYDKDF (reference sequence). V was trimmed by 0 bases and J by 3 bases, leaving 6 bases between them. The CDR3 consists of 13 residues. CDR3 amino acids: CATSREGIYEQYF. The CDR3 DNA follows: TGTGCCACCAGCAGAGAGGGAATCTACGAGCAGTACTTC. Using reference TRBV15 and TRBJ2-7 for the parts outside the CDR3, the full variable domain is DAMVIQNPRYQVTQFGKPVTLSCSQTLNHNVMYWYQQKSSQAPKLLFHYYDKDFNNEADTPDNFQSRRPNTSFCFLDIRSPGLGDTAMYLCATSREGIYEQYFGPGTRLTVT.

The chain joins TRBV28 to TRBJ2-1; 7 nucleotides align to TRBD1. With 6 bases clipped from V and 2 bases from J, the junction kept 13 bases outside the gene matches. The CDR3 contains 17 residues. Germline V gives CDR1 MDHEN, CDR2 SYDVKM. The CDR3 reads CASSPQTGSRPYNEQFF. The CDR3 nucleotides read TGTGCCAGCAGCCCCCAGACAGGGAGCCGCCCCTACAATGAGCAGTTCTTC.

This clonotype has a single count. V and J are TRBV2 and TRBJ2-1; D unresolved. Germline V gives CDR1 SNHLY, CDR2 FYNNEI. The CDR3 length is 13 residues. V gave up 4 bases and J gave up 3 bases, with 7 bases separating them. The CDR3 sequence: CASSVLGYNEQFF. As DNA, the CDR3 is TGTGCCAGCAGTGTTTTGGGCTACAATGAGCAGTTCTTC.

This chain links TRBV6-5 with TRBJ2-7; D not resolved. The CDR3 consists of 11 residues. V lost 4 bases and J 7 bases, leaving 8 bases between the germline ends. Germline V gene sequence: CDR1 MNHEY, CDR2 SVGAGI. The CDR3 nucleotides are TGTGCCAGCAGTTCTCTTAAAGAGCAGTACTTC. This translates into CASSSLKEQYF.

The V and J genes are TRBV4-3 and TRBJ2-7; perhaps TRBD1 as D (6 bases). The CDR3 loop spans 14 amino acids. Per the germline V gene, CDR1 is LGHNA and CDR2 is YSLEER. Trimming left V 2 bases short and J 0 bases short, with 8 bases between. CDR3: CASSQTGSSYEQYF. The CDR3 nucleotides are TGCGCCAGCAGCCAAACAGGGAGCTCCTACGAGCAGTACTTC.

V and J are TRBV3-1 and TRBJ1-2; D is uncertain. Germline-derived CDR1 and CDR2 are LGHDT and YNNKEL (reference sequence). V lost 0 bases and J lost 13, with 18 bases in between. This CDR3 comprises 14 residues. CDR3 DNA sequence: TGTGCCAGCAGCCAAGATTTCGTACCCCAAAGTCCCACCTTC. This translates into CASSQDFVPQSPTF.

The CDR3: CSSGGTGALSEQFF. In DNA form, the CDR3 reads TGCAGTTCCGGGGGGACAGGGGCCCTCAGTGAGCAGTTCTTC. The gene calls are TRBV20-1 and TRBJ2-1, with 10 bases that match TRBD1. Per the germline V gene, CDR1 is DFQATT and CDR2 is SNEGSKA (reference sequence). This CDR3 has 14 residues. Trimming at V came to 8 bases and at J to 9 bases, leaving 13 bases not matched to a gene.

The rearrangement uses TRBV6-2 or TRBV6-3 and TRBJ2-1, with 11 bases fitting TRBD2. The J segment lost 4 bases and the V segment lost 5 bases, leaving 10 bases of the junction unmatched. This CDR3 has 17 amino acids. Germline CDR1 reads MNHEY; CDR2 reads SVGEGT. The CDR3 bases are TGTGCCAGCAGTCCATCCTTTAGCGGGGGGGCATACAATGAGCAGTTCTTC. This sequence encodes CASSPSFSGGAYNEQFF.

V usage is TRBV4-1 and J usage is TRBJ2-1; weak D call: TRBD2 (5 bases). This CDR3 region has 17 residues. V lost 3 bases, J lost 1 base, and 16 bases lay in between. Looked up from germline, CDR1 is MGHRA and CDR2 is YSYEKL. The CDR3 is CASSQPRGGLSYNEQFF. Here the CDR3 DNA reads TGCGCCAGCAGCCAGCCCCGAGGAGGACTGTCCTACAATGAGCAGTTCTTC.

This chain joins TRBV30 and TRBJ2-1; the D is unclear. Looked up from germline, CDR1 is GTSNPN and CDR2 is SVGIG (reference sequence). There are 11 residues in the CDR3. With 0 bases removed from V and 12 bases from J, the gap between germline ends came to 9 bases. The CDR3 bases are TGTGCCTGGAGTGTCGGTCTGGGGCAGTTCTTC. Protein product: CAWSVGLGQFF.

This chain connects TRBV3-1 to TRBJ2-1; the D is unclear. Germline V gene data show CDR1 as LGHDT and CDR2 as YNNKEL (reference sequence). This CDR3 is built from 13 residues. The V gene lost 0 bases and the J gene lost 8 bases, with 8 bases spanning the gap. CDR3 DNA sequence: TGTGCCAGCAGCCAAGATCTCGTTTATGAGCAGTTCTTC. Translating it yields CASSQDLVYEQFF.

The genes are TRBV6-2 or TRBV6-3 and TRBJ2-5; TRBD1 matches 7 bases. This CDR3 is built from 13 residues. V trimming: 7 bases; J trimming: 6 bases; junction bases outside the gene matches: 8. Germline V gene sequence: CDR1 MNHEY, CDR2 SVGEGT. As DNA, the CDR3 is TGTGCCAGCACCGACAGGGTGGAGAAGACCCAGTACTTC. Its translation is CASTDRVEKTQYF.

This clonotype has a handful of counts. CDR3 protein: CASSLAGVNEQFF. DNA of the CDR3: TGTGCCAGCAGTTTGGCCGGGGTGAATGAGCAGTTCTTC. The chain joins TRBV6-2 or TRBV6-3 to TRBJ2-1, with D perhaps matching TRBD2 (5 bases). This CDR3 region has 13 residues. V lost 4 bases to trimming and J lost 7 bases, with 11 bases between them. Germline CDR1 reads MNHEY; CDR2 reads SVGEGT.

This chain's CDR3 is CATSDTSGGTDTQYF. For the CDR3, the DNA is TGTGCCACCAGTGACACTAGCGGGGGAACAGATACGCAGTATTTT. The gene calls are TRBV24-1 and TRBJ2-3; 11 bases fit TRBD2. This CDR3 region has 15 residues. Trimming took 4 bases from V and 3 from J; bases not matched to a gene: 2. The germline V gene encodes CDR1 KGHDR and CDR2 SFDVKD.

A single count supports this clonotype. The chain links TRBV12-3 or TRBV12-4 to TRBJ1-1, with D tentatively TRBD1 (5 bases). Trimming removed 6 bases from V and 0 bases from J, with 11 bases in between. CDR3 length equals 14 residues. As DNA, the CDR3 is TGTGCCAGCAGACCCCGAGGGGTGAACACTGAAGCTTTCTTT. Translating gives CASRPRGVNTEAFF.

The chain has TRBV9 and TRBJ2-3; TRBD2 matches 7 bases. Germline V gene sequence: CDR1 SGDLS, CDR2 YYNGEE. The CDR3 loop spans 15 amino acids. J lost 3 bases, V lost 1 base, and 5 bases had no gene match. The CDR3 sequence: CASSVRLAVTDTQYF. As DNA, the CDR3 is TGTGCCAGCAGCGTAAGGCTAGCGGTTACAGATACGCAGTATTTT.

This chain uses TRBV29-1 with TRBJ1-1, with D uncertain. Between the trimmed V and J ends, which lost 5 bases and 0 bases, there was a span of 10 bases. The germline CDR1 and CDR2 sequences are SQVTM and ANQGSEA. The CDR3 is 13 amino acids. Here the CDR3 reads CSVTQSMNTEAFF. CDR3 nucleotide sequence: TGCAGCGTTACCCAGAGCATGAACACTGAAGCTTTCTTT. The entire variable domain, with the rest obtained from reference TRBV29-1 and TRBJ1-1, is as follows: SAVISQKPSRDICQRGTSLTIQCQVDSQVTMMFWYRQQPGQSLTLIATANQGSEATYESGFVIDKFPISRPNLTFSTLTVSNMSPEDSSIYLCSVTQSMNTEAFFGQGTRLTVV.

The V call is TRBV4-2, the J call TRBJ1-1; D unresolved. Germline values: CDR1 LGHNA, CDR2 YNFKEQ. V gave up 3 bases and J gave up 1 base, with 9 bases separating them. CDR3 length: 14 residues. The CDR3 DNA reads TGTGCCAGCAGCCAGGAGCGTCGGAACACTGAAGCTTTCTTT. Amino acids: CASSQERRNTEAFF.

V is TRBV6-5 and J is TRBJ2-5; 7 bases fit TRBD1. The CDR3 length is 16 residues. The V segment lost 2 bases and the J segment 4 bases; nucleotides outside the gene matches: 10. CDR1 and CDR2 from the germline V gene are MNHEY and SVGAGI. CDR3 region: CASSYGGQTRSETQYF. The CDR3 DNA sequence: TGTGCCAGCAGTTACGGGGGACAGACAAGATCAGAGACCCAGTACTTC.

The chain uses TRBV20-1 and TRBJ2-5, with TRBD1 matching 7 bases. Germline CDR1 DFQATT, CDR2 SNEGSKA (reference sequence). V lost 5 bases and J lost 8; bases outside the gene matches: 8. The CDR3 is 12 amino acids. The CDR3 reads CSARGQSATQYF. CDR3 bases: TGCAGTGCTCGGGGACAGAGTGCAACCCAGTACTTC.

The chain combines TRBV5-4 with TRBJ2-1, with D possibly matching TRBD1 (5 bases). CDR3 length equals 12 residues. Germline CDR1 SGHNT, CDR2 YYREEE (reference sequence). Trimming shortened V by 0 bases and J by 8 bases, and 6 bases separated the two germline ends. CDR3 region: CASSLAGHEQFF. CDR3 bases: TGTGCCAGCAGCTTGGCAGGGCATGAGCAGTTCTTC. The complete variable domain, with remaining parts taken from reference TRBV5-4 and TRBJ2-1, reads ETGVTQSPTHLIKTRGQQVTLRCSSQSGHNTVSWYQQALGQGPQFIFQYYREEENGRGNFPPRFSGLQFPNYSSELNVNALELDDSALYLCASSLAGHEQFFGPGTRLTVL.

This chain joins TRBV5-1 and TRBJ2-5, with 7 bases matching TRBD1. CDR1 is SGHRS, CDR2 YFSETQ, per germline. The V gene end was trimmed by 4 bases and the J gene end by 4 bases; junction bases not matched to a gene: 7. The CDR3 is made up of 14 amino acids. The CDR3, as DNA: TGCGCCAGCAGCGCGACAGGGACCCCAGAGACCCAGTACTTC. It yields the protein CASSATGTPETQYF.

V and J are TRBV30 and TRBJ2-2, with 7 bases lining up with TRBD2. Per germline, CDR1 GTSNPN and CDR2 SVGIG (reference sequence). The CDR3 length is 16 residues. V was clipped by 1 base and J by 4 bases; unmatched bases: 9. The CDR3 here is CAWSAPRLASTGELFF. CDR3 bases: TGTGCCTGGAGTGCCCCCCGACTAGCTAGCACCGGGGAGCTGTTTTTT.

This chain connects TRBV12-3 or TRBV12-4 to TRBJ2-3, with D perhaps matching TRBD1 or TRBD2 (5 bases each). The CDR3 runs 15 residues. Trimming shortened V by 6 bases and J by 5 bases, and 18 bases separated the two germline ends. CDR3 loop: CASRPPGPRGDTQYF. CDR3 DNA sequence: TGTGCCAGCAGACCCCCGGGACCCCGCGGAGATACGCAGTATTTT.

CDR3 residues: CASSLSLGERKYF. In nucleotides, the CDR3 is TGTGCCAGCAGCTTGTCGTTAGGGGAGAGGAAGTACTTC. The chain uses TRBV5-4 and TRBJ2-7; the D call may be TRBD1 or TRBD2 (5 bases each). There are 13 residues in the CDR3. Germline CDR1 SGHNT, CDR2 YYREEE (reference sequence). The germline V and J ends were trimmed by 1 base and 11 bases, with 16 bases remaining between them.